These 19 T cell receptor delta chains were all obtained from the same sample, sequenced in a study of in vitro expanded adult blood gammadelta T cells. No antigen is known for these receptors. TCRdb re-called the 5' RACE reads through CATT. The sample carries approximately 400 delta-chain clones, about 54% recorded once. The treatment here: AbnobaViscum Pini, a non-fermented European mistletoe (Viscum album, pine host) extract drug, approximately 1,000 ug/mL. FACS sorting after expansion isolated live CD3+ TCRgammadelta+ Vgamma9+ Vdelta2+ T cells. PBMC were pulsed for one day with roughly 930 ug/mL AbnobaViscum P, then washed three times. Cultures were expanded for about 15 days, with IL-2 added every 3 to 4 days. The sequencing here drew on gamma-delta T cells from peripheral blood expanded in culture, taken from an in vitro culture stimulated with Abnoba P. The source is an adult in good health.

Relative to its sample, this clone is large (0.1 to 1%). Within the sample, other DNA sequences also encode this same CDR3. This chain uses TRDV2 with TRDJ3, with D hard to call. This CDR3 is built from 18 residues. V lost 0 bases to trimming and J lost 0 bases, with 11 bases between them. CDR1 is GEAIGNYY, CDR2 EKD, per germline. The CDR3 nucleotides are TGTGCCTGTGACACCCTAAAGGCCGGCTCCTGGGACACCCGACAGATGTTTTTC. It yields the protein CACDTLKAGSWDTRQMFF.

For this clone: Only one base separates this from a far larger clonotype, so it likely reflects a read error. The chain links TRDV2 to TRDJ1, with D hard to call. V lost 3 bases to trimming and J lost 4 bases, with 29 bases between them. CDR3 size: 19 residues. Looked up from germline, CDR1 is GEAIGNYY and CDR2 is EKD. CDR3 nucleotides: TGTGCCTGTGACCGACTTAACACCGGGGCCCCAAAGAACAACGATAAACTCATCTTT. Amino acids: CACDRLNTGAPKNNDKLIF.

A word on this clone: The TCRdb protein, from a much larger clone, departs from this DNA's translation at residue 10, likely by read error; the protein shown derives from the DNA. The V call is TRDV2, the J call TRDJ1; 10 nucleotides line up with TRDD3. The CDR3 has 15 amino acids. Germline V gene sequence: CDR1 GEAIGNYY, CDR2 EKD. V lost 4 bases and J lost 4; bases outside the gene matches: 8. The CDR3 spells CACDRLGDRYDKLIF. The CDR3 coding sequence is TGTGCCTGTGATCGCCTGGGGGATAGGTACGATAAACTCATCTTT.

To note about this clone: A read error likely explains this, since a far larger clone differs by one base. The rearrangement uses TRDV2 and TRDJ1, with 9 bases that match TRDD3. The CDR3 contains 18 residues. Germline V gives CDR1 GEAIGNYY, CDR2 EKD. Losses at the gene ends were 1 base for V and 5 bases for J; bases not matched to a gene: 16. This chain's CDR3 is CACDTLLGIRKTQDKLIF. For the CDR3, the DNA is TGTGCCTGTGACACGCTTTTGGGGATACGTAAGACGCAAGATAAACTCATCTTT.

This clone has more than one count but fewer than ten. The V gene is TRDV2, the J gene TRDJ1; 9 bases fit TRDD3. CDR1 GEAIGNYY and CDR2 EKD come from the germline V gene. CDR3 length: 21 amino acids. The junction had 19 bases not matched to a gene; V was cut back by 0 bases and J by 0 bases. This chain's CDR3 is CACDTVVLGTGGPKYTDKLIF. The CDR3 bases are TGTGCCTGTGACACCGTGGTCCTAGGGACTGGGGGACCTAAGTACACCGATAAACTCATCTTT.

CDR3 residues: CACDLLGDRDTDKLIF. CDR3 coding DNA: TGTGCCTGTGACTTACTGGGGGATAGAGACACCGATAAACTCATCTTT. The genes are TRDV2 and TRDJ1, with 11 bases fitting TRDD3. The CDR3 is 16 amino acids. The germline gives CDR1 GEAIGNYY, CDR2 EKD. V lost 3 bases, J lost 0 bases, and 5 bases stayed unmatched.

This clone is classed as large. Distinct nucleotide sequences in the sample also encode this CDR3. The V call is TRDV2, the J call TRDJ1, with 7 positions matching TRDD3. The CDR3 loop spans 16 amino acids. V was clipped by 0 bases and J by 3 bases; unmatched bases: 9. The germline V gene has CDR1 GEAIGNYY and CDR2 EKD. The CDR3: CACDTVWDTGADKLIF. CDR3 nucleotides: TGTGCCTGTGACACCGTCTGGGATACTGGGGCCGATAAACTCATCTTT.

Turning to this clone: TCRdb's listed protein matches a much larger clone and diverges from this DNA's translation at residue 16, likely through a read error; the protein shown comes from the DNA. The genes are TRDV2 and TRDJ1, with 8 bases lining up with TRDD3. CDR3 length: 18 amino acids. CDR1 and CDR2 (germline): GEAIGNYY, EKD. DNA of the CDR3: TGTGCCTGTGACTCCGTAAGGGGGATAGGAAAGTACACCGATAAATTCATCTTT. Translating it yields CACDSVRGIGKYTDKFIF.

As for this clone: A far bigger clonotype differs at one base, so this is likely a read error. The chain is built from TRDV2 and TRDJ1, with 11 bases that match TRDD3. Looked up from germline, CDR1 is GEAIGNYY and CDR2 is EKD. The CDR3 is 20 residues long. The CDR3 here is CARDTVHLSGGGYATDKLIF. The DNA of the CDR3 is TGTGCCCGTGACACCGTTCATCTATCCGGTGGGGGATACGCAACCGATAAACTCATCTTT.

In its sample, this clone is large. A much larger clone lies a single base off, so this may be a read error. Other DNA sequences in the sample encode the same CDR3. This chain uses TRDV2 with TRDJ1, with 11 bases that match TRDD3. The CDR3 consists of 21 residues. The germline gives CDR1 GEAIGNYY, CDR2 EKD. The CDR3 protein is CACDTPFLGDTKREYTDKLIF. CDR3 in DNA: TGTGCCTGTGACACGCCCTTTCTGGGGGATACAAAGCGGGAGTACACTGATAAACTCATCTTT.

By its share, this clone is large. Given a much more abundant clone one base away, this may be a read error. Different DNA sequences within this sample yield the same CDR3. The CDR3 here is CACDRLGDRSDKLIF. The CDR3 coding sequence is TGTGCCTGTGATCGCCTGGGGGATAGGTCTGATAAACTCATCTTT. The chain uses TRDV2 and TRDJ1; the match to TRDD3 covers 10 bases. Germline values: CDR1 GEAIGNYY, CDR2 EKD. This CDR3 is 15 amino acids long. The J segment lost 5 bases and the V segment lost 4 bases, leaving 9 bases of the junction unmatched.

This clone ranks as hyperexpanded. The sample has other DNA sequences that encode this CDR3 too. This sequence joins TRDV1 and TRDJ1, with 13 bases aligning to TRDD3. The V gene's germline CDR1 is TSWWSYY and CDR2 QGS. The V and J ends lost 6 bases and 0 bases, in that order; junction bases with no gene match: 7. The CDR3 has 17 amino acids. CDR3 sequence reads: CALGDTGGYGNTDKLIF. The DNA of the CDR3 is TGTGCTCTTGGTGATACTGGGGGATACGGGAACACCGATAAACTCATCTTT.

In the case of this clone: A read error is the likely source, as a far larger clone sits one nucleotide away. This chain links TRDV2 with TRDJ3; 7 bases fit TRDD3. The CDR3 totals 21 residues. Germline V lookup: CDR1 GEAIGNYY, CDR2 EKD. CDR3 amino acids: CACDPALTGDLYSWDPRQMFF. CDR3 nucleotide sequence: TGTGCCTGTGACCCCGCCCTTACTGGGGACCTTTACTCCTGGGACCCCCGACAGATGTTTTTC.

A word on this clone: This may come from a read error, since a much larger clone is one base off. Other nucleotide sequences from this sample produce the same CDR3. V gene TRDV2 combines with J gene TRDJ1, with 7 bases fitting TRDD3. This CDR3 has 17 amino acids. Germline V CDR1 and CDR2: GEAIGNYY, EKD. V shed 3 bases, J shed 5 bases, and the junction held 17 bases outside the gene matches. The CDR3 region is CACDPVLGPQVTDKLIF. The CDR3 bases are TGTGCCTGTGACCCTGTACTGGGGCCTCAGGTCACAGATAAACTCATCTTT.

Note on this clone: This clone may be a read error of a much larger clone one base away. At the DNA level, this CDR3 is encoded by other sequences in the same sample as well. V usage is TRDV2 and J usage is TRDJ1, with 7 nucleotides matching TRDD3. V lost 3 bases and J lost 5; bases outside the gene matches: 17. Germline values: CDR1 GEAIGNYY, CDR2 EKD. The CDR3 is 17 residues long. This CDR3 is CACDSVLGIRVTDKLIF. The CDR3 DNA reads TGTGCCTGTGACTCGGTACTGGGGATAAGGGTCACTGATAAACTCATCTTT.

With respect to this clone: This DNA's translation differs at residue 4 from TCRdb's protein, which comes from a much larger clone; a read error is likely, and the protein shown is translated from the DNA. The rearrangement joins TRDV2 to TRDJ1; 8 nucleotides line up with TRDD3. The V gene end was trimmed by 5 bases and the J gene end by 5 bases; junction bases not matched to a gene: 12. The CDR3 contains 15 residues. Germline values: CDR1 GEAIGNYY, CDR2 EKD. The CDR3: CACVGPLGAQDKLIF. The CDR3 bases are TGTGCCTGTGTCGGACCACTGGGGGCCCAGGATAAACTCATCTTT.

This clone was counted a few times. This clone may be a read error of a much larger clone one base away. This CDR3 is also generated by other DNA sequences in the sample. This chain joins TRDV2 and TRDJ3; 9 bases are a match to TRDD3. Germline CDR1 reads GEAIGNYY; CDR2 reads EKD. This CDR3 has 19 residues. CDR3 DNA: TGTGCCTGTGACACCCTAGGACTGGGGGAACCCTGGGACACTCGACAGATGTTTTTC. It is translated as CACDTLGLGEPWDTRQMFF.

About this clone: A far larger clone differs by one base, so this is likely a read error. The sample contains more than one DNA sequence encoding this CDR3. This chain uses TRDV2 with TRDJ1; 8 bases are shared with TRDD3. The V gene's germline CDR1 is GEAIGNYY and CDR2 EKD. The CDR3 runs 15 residues. The CDR3 nucleotides are TGTGCATGTGACGGACCACTGGGGGCCCAGGATAAACTCATCTTT. It yields the protein CACDGPLGAQDKLIF.

There are a few counts of this clone. One base separates it from a far larger clone, so it is likely a read error. This chain connects TRDV2 to TRDJ1; 8 nucleotides line up with TRDD3. The germline V gene encodes CDR1 GEAIGNYY and CDR2 EKD. This CDR3 has 18 amino acids. V lost 3 bases to trimming and J lost 0 bases; unmatched junction nucleotides: 14. The CDR3 coding sequence is TGTGCCTGTGACGCCGTAAGGGGGATAGGAAAGTACACCGATAAACTCATCTTT. It encodes CACDAVRGIGKYTDKLIF.